The rows below give T cell receptor beta chains drawn from one sample of a study of shared clonotypes between healthy human individuals. TCRdb keeps only in-frame clones here, not all; method: immunoSEQ multiplex PCR. The repertoire consists of approximately 2,300,000 clones, with less than 95% occurring once and the leading ten covering about 0.41%. Sequencing was carried out using naive CD4+ T cells from PBMCs. Receptor source: a young man in good health. Some clones in this sample may be carry-over from other donors' samples. Both conserved end residues are part of each CDR3. The D gene is left open where the match is weak. Clone sizes are given selectively: once, few, many, or a class where the clone is expanded.

d_call	j_call	clone_size	v_call	cdr3_nt	cdr3_aa
-	TRBJ2-3	-	TRBV23-1	TGCGCCACACTCACAGATACGCAGTATTTT	CATLTDTQYF
TRBD2	TRBJ2-1	-	TRBV6-1	TGTGCCAGCAGTGGACTAGCGGACCCCCATGAGCAGTTCTTC	CASSGLADPHEQFF
-	TRBJ1-1	-	TRBV2	TGTGCCAGCAGCCAAATGGGTGTGAACACTGAAGCTTTCTTT	CASSQMGVNTEAFF
-	TRBJ2-1	-	TRBV5-1	TGCGCCAGCAGCTCACAGGGTCACAATGAGCAGTTCTTC	CASSSQGHNEQFF
-	TRBJ1-5	-	TRBV18	TGTGCCAGCTCATCGCTCGACAGTAGCAATCAGCCCCAGCATTTT	CASSSLDSSNQPQHF
-	TRBJ1-4	-	TRBV28	TGTGCCAGCAGGCAACCAGGGGAAGGGGAAAAACTGTTTTTT	CASRQPGEGEKLFF
TRBD1	TRBJ2-2	-	TRBV6-5	TGTGCCAGCAGCCGTGGACAGGGGAGGACCGGGGAGCTGTTTTTT	CASSRGQGRTGELFF
-	TRBJ1-1	-	TRBV6-6	TGTGCCAGCACCTCCTCCCCAGGGGTATCTGAAGCTTTCTTT	CASTSSPGVSEAFF
-	TRBJ1-2	-	TRBV5-4	TGTGCCAGCAGCTTGGGGTGGGACTTAGGGTACTATGGCTACACCTTC	CASSLGWDLGYYGYTF
-	TRBJ1-3	-	TRBV30	TGTGCCTGGTCTGACAGCTCTGGAAACACCATATATTTT	CAWSDSSGNTIYF
-	TRBJ1-1	-	TRBV6-5	TGTGCCAGCAGTTACTCCTGGCAGGAGTCTGAAGCTTTCTTT	CASSYSWQESEAFF
-	TRBJ1-2	-	TRBV11-2	TGTGCCAGCAGCTTAGATCGATCCGGGATTAGGGTCGTCGGCTATGGCTACACCTTC	CASSLDRSGIRVVGYGYTF
-	TRBJ1-5	few	TRBV7-8	TGTGCCAGCAGCTTAGTGGGCAGGGGCAATCAGCCCCAGCATTTT	CASSLVGRGNQPQHF
TRBD1	TRBJ1-2	-	TRBV28	TGTGCCAGCAGCCTCGGACAGGGCGTCTACGGCTACACCTTC	CASSLGQGVYGYTF
-	TRBJ1-4	-	TRBV9	TGTGCCAGCAGCCCGTCCCCCGGAAATAATGAAAAACTGTTTTTT	CASSPSPGNNEKLFF
TRBD1	TRBJ1-2	-	TRBV11-2	TGTGCCAGCAGCTTAGGAGGGACAGGGCGAGGCTACACCTTC	CASSLGGTGRGYTF
TRBD2	TRBJ2-1	-	TRBV29-1	TGCAGCGTTGACGGCGGGAGTTCCTACAATGAGCAGTTCTTC	CSVDGGSSYNEQFF
TRBD2	TRBJ2-3	-	TRBV18	TGTGCCAGCTCACCGGGACTAGCGGGAGCCGTAGATACGCAGTATTTT	CASSPGLAGAVDTQYF
TRBD2	TRBJ2-3	-	TRBV7-2	TGTGCCAGCAGCTTATTCCTAGCGGGACCCACAGATACGCAGTATTTT	CASSLFLAGPTDTQYF
TRBD2	TRBJ2-3	-	TRBV2	TGTGCCAGCCCCCTTGGACTAGCGGGCACAGATACGCAGTATTTT	CASPLGLAGTDTQYF
-	TRBJ1-2	-	TRBV28	TGTGCCAGCAGTTTAAGGGAGAGGAGTAGCTACACCTTC	CASSLRERSSYTF
TRBD2	TRBJ2-7	-	TRBV30	TGTGCCTGGAGTGCTCCCGCCACTAGCGGACGGGGTCTCGAGCAGTACTTC	CAWSAPATSGRGLEQYF
TRBD1	TRBJ2-7	-	TRBV12-5	TGTGCAGCAGTCAAACCCCGGGGACAGACTCTGAACCGAACCTACGAGCAGTACTTC	CAAVKPRGQTLNRTYEQYF
-	TRBJ2-1	-	TRBV20-1	TGCAGTGCTAGAGGGGGCACTGAGCAGTTCTTC	CSARGGTEQFF
TRBD2	TRBJ2-3	few	TRBV28	TGTGCCAGCAGTCTAGCGGGAGGGCGCACAGATACGCAGTATTTT	CASSLAGGRTDTQYF
TRBD2	TRBJ2-1	-	TRBV11-1	TGTGCCAGCAGCCCCCGGGGTAGCGGGTCGGGAGGTGAGCAGTTCTTC	CASSPRGSGSGGEQFF
TRBD1	TRBJ1-2	once	TRBV19	TGTGCCAGTAGTATAGCCCCCGGGACAGGGCGGTACGGCTACACCTTC	CASSIAPGTGRYGYTF
TRBD1	TRBJ2-5	-	TRBV5-1	TGCGCCAGCAGCCGGAATACAGGGGGCCTAGAGACCCAGTACTTC	CASSRNTGGLETQYF
-	TRBJ1-3	-	TRBV7-9	TGTGCCAGCAGCACTCACAGGGCCGGGGGCTCTGGAAACACCATATATTTT	CASSTHRAGGSGNTIYF
-	TRBJ1-5	few	TRBV4-2	TGTGCCAGCAGCCAAGTGGACTTGAGGGTCTCAACCCAGCATTTT	CASSQVDLRVSTQHF
-	TRBJ2-3	-	TRBV5-1	TGCGCCAGCAGCCCCCGGACTGGCGGCACAGATACGCAGTATTTT	CASSPRTGGTDTQYF
-	TRBJ2-1	-	TRBV5-1	TGCGCCAGCAGCTTAATTCCTCCACCTCCCGACAATGAGCAGTTCTTC	CASSLIPPPPDNEQFF
TRBD1	TRBJ1-2	-	TRBV5-4	TGTGCCAGCAGCCCCTCCGCACAGGGGCCCTATTATGGCTACACCTTC	CASSPSAQGPYYGYTF
-	TRBJ1-4	-	TRBV6-1	TGTGCCAGCAACAGGGACTCTAATGAAAAACTGTTTTTT	CASNRDSNEKLFF
TRBD1	TRBJ2-5	-	TRBV6-5	TGTGCCAGCAGTTGGGACAGGGGGCCAGAGACCCAGTACTTC	CASSWDRGPETQYF
-	TRBJ1-5	-	TRBV5-1	TGCGCCAGCAGCTTGAATGCAGACAATCAGCCCCAGCATTTT	CASSLNADNQPQHF
-	TRBJ1-4	-	TRBV30	TGTGCCTGGAGTGTTGAAGGGGGTATAGTCGGGAAACTGTTTTTT	CAWSVEGGIVGKLFF
-	TRBJ1-4	few	TRBV7-9	TGTGCCAGCAGCTTAGACTCAATCAATGGGAAACTGTTTTTT	CASSLDSINGKLFF
-	TRBJ2-5	-	TRBV7-3	TGTGCCAGCAGCTCAGCCGGTGGGGACGGGGGGACCCAGTACTTC	CASSSAGGDGGTQYF